Below, 14 T cell receptor beta chains from the same sample are listed, as sequenced in a study of T cells expressing NK-cell markers. No DNA is given; TCRdb re-called the 5' RACE reads and lists each CDR3 protein once. This repertoire includes about 400,000 distinct CDR3 sequences. Sequencing was carried out using blood T cells: a sorted CD56 or NKG2C T cell subset, CD4+ or CD8+ T cells, or bulk PBMC T cells (not recorded which). The origin of the receptors is a woman in her forties or fifties in good health.

J is TRBJ2-5 and V is TRBV30; the TRBD1 assignment by TCRdb is unverifiable without DNA. This CDR3 has 14 amino acids. From germline, CDR1 is GTSNPN and CDR2 SVGIG (reference sequence). The CDR3 is CAWGLLGVQGTQYF.

The chain couples TRBV6-5 to TRBJ2-7. The V gene's germline CDR1 is MNHEY and CDR2 SVGAGI. This CDR3 has 14 residues. CDR3 protein: CASSSLASIHEQYF.

The chain is built from TRBV4-1 and TRBJ2-2; lacking DNA, the TRBD2 call made by TCRdb goes unchecked. The germline V gene encodes CDR1 MGHRA and CDR2 YSYEKL. The CDR3 extends over 16 amino acids. The CDR3 sequence: CASSSTEGSNTGELFF.

This sequence joins TRBV5-1 and TRBJ2-1; as DNA is missing, the TRBD1 call by TCRdb cannot be tested. CDR1 is SGHRS, CDR2 YFSETQ, per germline. The CDR3 sequence is 12 residues long. CDR3 protein: CASGATSVEQFF.

The chain links TRBV7-9 to TRBJ2-1; TCRdb's D call of TRBD1 is untestable without DNA. Germline V gene data show CDR1 as SEHNR and CDR2 as FQNEAQ (reference sequence). CDR3 length equals 14 residues. The chain's CDR3 is CASRSALGVNEQFF.

V usage is TRBV11-3 and J usage is TRBJ2-1; absent DNA, TCRdb's TRBD1 call cannot be checked. Germline V gene lookup returns CDR1 SGHNT and CDR2 YENEEA. The CDR3 totals 14 residues. CDR3: CASYAGTGYNEQFF.

The chain combines TRBV28 with TRBJ2-5; the D call from TCRdb, TRBD2, cannot be confirmed without DNA. CDR3 length: 14 residues. CDR1 and CDR2 from the germline V gene are MDHEN and SYDVKM. This chain's CDR3 is CASTLAGAQETQYF.

This chain uses TRBV3-1 with TRBJ2-4; with no DNA, the TCRdb D assignment of TRBD2 cannot be verified. This CDR3 is built from 17 residues. Germline lookup yields CDR1 LGHDT and CDR2 YNNKEL (reference sequence). CDR3 loop: CASSQDVASGMRNIQYF.

CDR3 region: CAISESRDIQYF. The V and J genes are TRBV10-3 and TRBJ2-4. The germline CDR1 and CDR2 sequences are ENHRY and SYGVKD. CDR3 length: 12 residues.

This rearrangement joins TRBV12-3 or TRBV12-4 to TRBJ2-1; without DNA, the TCRdb call of TRBD2 cannot be checked. The CDR3 consists of 19 residues. The CDR3: CASSIAGGEFLFSYNEQFF.

The chain carries TRBV5-1 and TRBJ2-2; TCRdb outputs TRBD1, but without DNA this stays unchecked. The CDR3 totals 15 residues. Germline CDR1 SGHRS, CDR2 YFSETQ. CDR3 in amino acids: CASRKDRVNTGELFF.

This rearrangement joins TRBV20-1 to TRBJ2-3; TCRdb's D call, TRBD2, is unchecked because there is no DNA. CDR3 length: 17 amino acids. Germline assignment: CDR1 DFQATT and CDR2 SNEGSKA (reference sequence). CDR3: CSAAGTSSFGGADTQYF.

The CDR3 reads CSARPPMSGSGDTQYF. The rearrangement links TRBV20-1 to TRBJ2-3; TCRdb gives TRBD2 as the D gene, but with no DNA this cannot be confirmed. CDR3 size: 16 residues. CDR1 is DFQATT and CDR2 is SNEGSKA in the germline V gene (reference sequence).

V is TRBV2 and J is TRBJ2-2. The CDR3 is 16 residues long. The germline CDR1 and CDR2 sequences are SNHLY and FYNNEI. This CDR3 reads CASSEVIARLQEELFF.